Sequencing of this T cell receptor beta chain was carried out in a study of vaccination effects on CD4 cells after COVID-19. In the study overall: The median interval between the second dose and post-vaccine sampling was 72 days.

Antigen-specific CD4+ T cells were expanded (with viral peptide pools) by the ViraFEST assay ahead of sequencing. With nine to eleven days of culture completed, CD4+ T cells were isolated. Participants received two doses of either the BNT162b2 or mRNA-1273 vaccine. None of the vaccinated had previously contracted SARS-CoV-2, and their nucleocapsid antibodies tested negative. Method: immunoSEQ multiplex PCR; TCRdb's copy keeps in-frame clones and lacks some. The table shows tens of thousands of clones, with 73% occurring only once. Findings of the study overall: Pronounced clonal contraction occurred in clones induced by infection and by vaccine late after vaccination.

This clone has more than one count but fewer than ten. The antigen is undetermined. V was pared by 5 bases and J by 1 base, with 4 bases of the junction left unmatched. The germline gives CDR1 SGHNT, CDR2 YENEEA. The CDR3 is made up of 15 amino acids. The sequencing used CD4+ T cells from PBMCs cultured with HCoV-229E spike peptides, collected after COVID-19 vaccination. The chain has TRBV11-3 and TRBJ2-2; 7 nucleotides agree with TRBD2. The receptor was derived from a human donor who received a COVID-19 vaccine. The CDR3 loop reads CASSRGTMNTGELFF. The CDR3 DNA reads TGTGCCAGCAGCCGGGGGACTATGAACACCGGGGAGCTGTTTTTT.